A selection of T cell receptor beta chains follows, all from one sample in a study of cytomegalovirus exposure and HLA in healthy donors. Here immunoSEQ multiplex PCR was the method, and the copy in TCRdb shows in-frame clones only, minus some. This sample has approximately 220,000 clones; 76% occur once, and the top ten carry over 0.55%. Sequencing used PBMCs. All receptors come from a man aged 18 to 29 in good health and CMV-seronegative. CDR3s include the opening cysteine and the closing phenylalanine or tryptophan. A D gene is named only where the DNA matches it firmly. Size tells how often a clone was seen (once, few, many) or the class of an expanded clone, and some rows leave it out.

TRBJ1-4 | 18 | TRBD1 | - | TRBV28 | CASRHRTGRRGPNEKLFF | TGTGCCAGCAGACACCGGACAGGACGCCGTGGGCCTAATGAAAAACTGTTTTTT
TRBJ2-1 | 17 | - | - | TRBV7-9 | CASSLGWRASSYNEQFF | TGTGCCAGCAGCTTAGGCTGGCGGGCAAGCTCCTACAATGAGCAGTTCTTC
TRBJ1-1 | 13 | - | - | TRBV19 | CASRRSGLTEAFF | TGTGCCAGTCGCCGGAGTGGTCTCACTGAAGCTTTCTTT
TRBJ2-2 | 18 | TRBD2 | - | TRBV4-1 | CASSQGLAGGSDTGELFF | TGCGCCAGCAGCCAAGGACTAGCGGGAGGGAGCGACACCGGGGAGCTGTTTTTT
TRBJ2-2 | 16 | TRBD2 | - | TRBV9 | CASSFSSGTNTGELFF | TGTGCCAGCAGTTTTAGTAGCGGGACGAACACCGGGGAGCTGTTTTTT
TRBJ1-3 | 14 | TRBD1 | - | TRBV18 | CASSLDRDGNTIYF | TGTGCCAGCTCTCTCGACAGGGATGGAAACACCATATATTTT
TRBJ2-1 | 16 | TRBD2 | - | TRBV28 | CASSSIAGVDYNEQFF | TGTGCCAGCAGTTCCATAGCGGGAGTTGACTACAATGAGCAGTTCTTC
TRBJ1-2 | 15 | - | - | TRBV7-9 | CASSPGMGGVYGYTF | TGTGCCAGCAGCCCGGGTATGGGAGGGGTTTATGGCTACACCTTC
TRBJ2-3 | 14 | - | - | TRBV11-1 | CASSIRHFTDTQYF | TGTGCCAGCAGCATAAGACACTTCACAGATACGCAGTATTTT
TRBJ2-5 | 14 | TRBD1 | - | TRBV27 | CASSGNRGRETQYF | TGTGCCAGCAGTGGGAACAGGGGTCGGGAGACCCAGTACTTC
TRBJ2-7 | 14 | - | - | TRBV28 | CASSSWKGDYEQYF | TGTGCCAGCAGTTCCTGGAAAGGGGACTACGAGCAGTACTTC
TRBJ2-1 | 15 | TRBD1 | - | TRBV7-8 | CASSLDRGAWHEQFF | TGTGCCAGCAGCTTAGACAGGGGCGCTTGGCATGAGCAGTTCTTC
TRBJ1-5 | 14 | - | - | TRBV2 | CASSDVTVNQPQHF | TGTGCCAGCAGTGACGTCACAGTCAATCAGCCCCAGCATTTT
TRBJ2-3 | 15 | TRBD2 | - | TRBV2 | CASSLPSGLTDTQYF | TGTGCCAGCAGTCTTCCTAGCGGCCTCACAGATACGCAGTATTTT
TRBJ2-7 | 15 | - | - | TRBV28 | CASNPRGAASTEVYF | TGTGCCAGCAACCCCCGGGGGGCGGCCTCCACTGAAGTGTACTTC
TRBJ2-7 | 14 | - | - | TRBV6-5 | CASSYEPTPYEQYF | TGTGCCAGCAGTTACGAGCCAACGCCCTACGAGCAGTACTTC
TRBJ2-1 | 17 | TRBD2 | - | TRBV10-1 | CASSAGTSGSGLNEQFF | TGCGCCAGCAGTGCGGGGACTAGCGGGAGTGGGCTTAATGAGCAGTTCTTC
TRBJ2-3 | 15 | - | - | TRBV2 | CASSEAQYRSHTQYF | TGTGCCAGCAGTGAAGCCCAATACAGATCCCATACGCAGTATTTT
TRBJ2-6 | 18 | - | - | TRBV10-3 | CAISSQGVPLSGANVLTF | TGTGCCATCAGTTCACAGGGAGTCCCACTCTCTGGGGCCAACGTCCTGACTTTC
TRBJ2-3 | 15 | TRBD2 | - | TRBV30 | CAWISSGRAADTQYF | TGTGCCTGGATCTCTAGCGGGAGGGCCGCAGATACGCAGTATTTT
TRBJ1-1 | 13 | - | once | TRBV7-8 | CASSLGQNTEAFF | TGTGCCAGCAGCTTAGGACAGAACACTGAAGCTTTCTTT
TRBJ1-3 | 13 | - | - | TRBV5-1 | CASSFSTGDTIYF | TGCGCCAGCAGCTTTAGTACGGGAGACACCATATATTTT
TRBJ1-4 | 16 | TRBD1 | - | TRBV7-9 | CASSTKTGGTNEKLFF | TGTGCCAGCAGCACTAAGACAGGGGGCACTAATGAAAAACTGTTTTTT
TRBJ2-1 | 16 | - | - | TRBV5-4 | CASSLSSGGSYNEQFF | TGTGCCAGCAGCTTAAGTAGCGGTGGCTCCTACAATGAGCAGTTCTTC
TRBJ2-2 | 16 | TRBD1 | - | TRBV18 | CASSPDRAGGTGELFF | TGTGCCAGCTCACCGGACAGGGCCGGGGGCACCGGGGAGCTGTTTTTT
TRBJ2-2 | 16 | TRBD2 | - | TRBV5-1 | CASSLAGGPGTGELFF | TGCGCCAGCAGCTTGGCGGGAGGGCCTGGAACCGGGGAGCTGTTTTTT
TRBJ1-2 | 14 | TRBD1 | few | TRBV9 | CASSLMDRGRGYTF | TGTGCCAGCAGCTTGATGGACAGGGGGCGAGGCTACACCTTC
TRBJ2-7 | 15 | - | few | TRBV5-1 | CASSLSTGEGYEQYF | TGCGCCAGCAGCTTGTCGACAGGGGAGGGCTACGAGCAGTACTTC
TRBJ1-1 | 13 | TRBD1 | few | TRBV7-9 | CASSFTGGTEAFF | TGTGCCAGCAGCTTTACAGGGGGGACTGAAGCTTTCTTT
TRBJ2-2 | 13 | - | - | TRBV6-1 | CASSEDRAGELFF | TGTGCCAGCAGTGAAGACAGGGCCGGGGAGCTGTTTTTT
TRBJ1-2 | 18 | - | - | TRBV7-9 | CASSHLIPSGLSSYGYTF | TGTGCCAGCAGCCACTTAATCCCAAGTGGACTCTCGTCCTATGGCTACACCTTC
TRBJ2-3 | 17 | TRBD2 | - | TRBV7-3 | CASSRARLAGELGTQYF | TGTGCCAGCAGCCGCGCACGGCTGGCGGGAGAGTTAGGCACGCAGTATTTT
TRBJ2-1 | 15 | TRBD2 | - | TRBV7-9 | CASSLDREGKNEQFF | TGTGCCAGCAGCTTGGATCGGGAGGGCAAAAATGAGCAGTTCTTC
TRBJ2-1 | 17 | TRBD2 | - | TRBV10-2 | CASSESRGLAGRSEQFF | TGCGCCAGCAGTGAGTCGAGGGGTCTAGCGGGAAGGAGTGAGCAGTTCTTC
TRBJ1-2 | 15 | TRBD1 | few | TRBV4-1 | CASSQGGQAYYGYTF | TGCGCCAGCAGCCAAGGCGGACAGGCTTACTATGGCTACACCTTC
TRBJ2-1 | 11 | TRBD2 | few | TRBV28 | CASSPLAVKFF | TGTGCCAGCAGTCCACTAGCGGTAAAGTTCTTC
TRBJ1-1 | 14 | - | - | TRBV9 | CASSVGGMDTEAFF | TGTGCCAGCAGCGTAGGAGGTATGGACACTGAAGCTTTCTTT
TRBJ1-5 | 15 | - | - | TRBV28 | CASSQQGEFNQPQHF | TGTGCCAGCAGCCAACAGGGAGAATTCAATCAGCCCCAGCATTTT
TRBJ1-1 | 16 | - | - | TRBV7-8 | CASSSLTQDMNTEAFF | TGTGCCAGCAGCTCGCTGACCCAGGACATGAACACTGAAGCTTTCTTT
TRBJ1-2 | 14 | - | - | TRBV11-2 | CASSLRGPNYGYTF | TGTGCCAGCAGCTTACGAGGGCCGAACTATGGCTACACCTTC
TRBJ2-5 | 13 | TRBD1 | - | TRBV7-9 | CSSSPGQWGTQYF | TGTTCCAGCAGCCCGGGACAGTGGGGGACCCAGTACTTC
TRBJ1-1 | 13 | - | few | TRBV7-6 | CASSLSGGTEAFF | TGTGCCAGCAGCTTATCTGGAGGCACTGAAGCTTTCTTT
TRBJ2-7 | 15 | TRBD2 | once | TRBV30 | CAWKRREGIWYEQYF | TGTGCCTGGAAGAGGCGGGAGGGCATCTGGTACGAGCAGTACTTC
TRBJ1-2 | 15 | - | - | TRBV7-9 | CASSPGTLELYGYTF | TGTGCCAGCAGCCCTGGGACACTAGAACTCTATGGCTACACCTTC
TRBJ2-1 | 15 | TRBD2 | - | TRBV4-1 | CASSSQRGSYNEQFF | TGCGCCAGCAGCTCCCAACGCGGGAGCTACAATGAGCAGTTCTTC
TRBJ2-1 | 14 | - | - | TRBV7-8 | CASSFAGLGGEQFF | TGTGCCAGCAGCTTTGCGGGGTTAGGAGGTGAGCAGTTCTTC